This T cell receptor beta chain was identified during a study of molecular identifiers for immune sequencing clone quantification. General study findings and limits: Effector cells kept over 98% of their molecules in clones above 20 RNA copies, while naive cells kept under 1% there.

This clonotype was counted many times. The antigen is not known. TCRdb redid the calling of the PCR reads with MiXCR, one entry per CDR3 protein. In the table there are tens of thousands of distinct CDR3 sequences, 15% to 20% of which are singletons. Trimming at V came to 1 base and at J to 0 bases, leaving 3 bases not matched to a gene. The CDR3 consists of 17 residues. Germline values: CDR1 SGHVS, CDR2 FNYEAQ. From approximately 20,000 to 1,000,000 sorted cells, naive CD8 libraries were generated with 10%, 30% or 50% RNA. The sample was naive CD8+ T cells from blood, with Jurkat cell RNA spiked in. Sample subset: FACS-sorted CD8+CD4-CCR7+CD45RA+ naive T cells. The gene calls are TRBV7-6 and TRBJ2-6; 7 nucleotides align to TRBD1. This receptor was obtained from a human donor in good health. Some libraries in this study had Jurkat cell RNA spiked in. The CDR3: CASSLVHRGSGANVLTF. CDR3 sequence (DNA): TGTGCCAGCAGCTTAGTACACAGGGGCTCTGGGGCCAACGTCCTGACTTTC.